One T cell receptor beta chain is described in this entry. This sample was included in a study of patients and donors after allogeneic stem cell transplantation. The ends were cut back, 2 bases at V and 6 bases at J, with 10 bases in the middle. Per germline, CDR1 MNHEY and CDR2 SVGAGI. The CDR3 covers 13 residues. TCRdb independently ran MiXCR on the RT-PCR reads; one entry per CDR3 protein. The sample gives more than 850,000 distinct CDR3 sequences, 15% to 20% of which show up once; 5% to 6.5% is in the top ten. The genes are TRBV6-5 and TRBJ1-1, with D possibly matching TRBD1 (5 bases). This clonotype was sampled from a human donor who was either an allogeneic HSCT recipient or a stem cell or donor lymphocyte infusion donor (not recorded which). It is not recorded whose cells these are; they may come from a transplant donor. Sequencing input: blood, either unsorted or a sorted T cell fraction (not recorded which). CDR3 coding DNA: TGTGCCAGCAGTTACGGGGGTTACGCTGAAGCTTTCTTT. This codes for CASSYGGYAEAFF.